Presented here are 16 T cell receptor beta chains from one specimen sequenced in a study of OX40 agonist ivuxolimab in advanced cancers. Only in-frame clones appear in the TCRdb table, and some are missing; sequencing was by immunoSEQ multiplex PCR. The sample has roughly 48,000 clones, 84% seen once. The sample was CD4+ or CD8+ T cells sorted from blood, taken in a trial of the OX40 agonist ivuxolimab. These receptors came from an adult with an advanced solid tumor such as melanoma, head and neck, liver or kidney cancer.

V and J are TRBV5-1 and TRBJ2-7; TRBD2 might be the D (6 bases). Germline CDR1 reads SGHRS; CDR2 reads YFSETQ. V lost 0 bases and J 5 bases, leaving 12 bases between the germline ends. This CDR3 has 14 amino acids. The CDR3 spells CASSLGGVGNEQYF. The DNA for the CDR3 is TGCGCCAGCAGCTTGGGGGGGGTGGGGAACGAGCAGTACTTC. Complete variable domain (other parts from reference TRBV5-1 and TRBJ2-7): KAGVTQTPRYLIKTRGQQVTLSCSPISGHRSVSWYQQTPGQGLQFLFEYFSETQRNKGNFPGRFSGRQFSNSRSEMNVSTLELGDSALYLCASSLGGVGNEQYFGPGTRLTVT.

This clone was seen a handful of times. This sequence joins TRBV18 and TRBJ2-7; D unresolved. The V and J ends lost 3 bases and 2 bases respectively, with 14 bases between them. Germline V gives CDR1 KGHSH, CDR2 LQKENI. The length of the CDR3 is 15 residues. CDR3 in DNA: TGTGCCAGCTCACCCAGTCCCGGATACGCCTACGAGCAGTACTTC. This encodes CASSPSPGYAYEQYF.

This sequence joins TRBV18 and TRBJ2-1; no reliable D call. The CDR3 loop spans 11 amino acids. The V end lost 3 bases, the J end lost 4 bases, and 1 base lay between the germline ends. Germline-derived CDR1 and CDR2 are KGHSH and LQKENI. The CDR3, as DNA: TGTGCCAGCTCACCGTACAATGAGCAGTTCTTC. Translating it yields CASSPYNEQFF.

The chain links TRBV9 to TRBJ2-1; D is unresolved. The CDR3 spans 15 residues. CDR1 is SGDLS and CDR2 is YYNGEE in the germline V gene. V lost 4 bases and J 3 bases, leaving 14 bases between the germline ends. DNA for the CDR3: TGTGCCAGCAGCCCCCGCCAGAGACTCTACAATGAGCAGTTCTTC. Translating gives CASSPRQRLYNEQFF.

The chain recombines TRBV7-9 with TRBJ1-1, with no clear D. V dropped 2 bases and J dropped 0 bases, with 13 bases sitting between them. The length of the CDR3 is 16 residues. Germline V gene lookup returns CDR1 SEHNR and CDR2 FQNEAQ (reference sequence). Here the CDR3 DNA reads TGTGCCAGCAGCTTAATCGAGGTCACCTTGAACACTGAAGCTTTCTTT. As protein: CASSLIEVTLNTEAFF.

This rearrangement joins TRBV6-4 to TRBJ1-6; 7 bases map to TRBD1. The V and J ends lost 4 bases and 7 bases, in that order; junction bases with no gene match: 13. Germline V gene sequence: CDR1 MRHNA, CDR2 SNTAGT. The CDR3 is made up of 17 amino acids. CDR3: CASSVSGTGVLNSPLHF. DNA of the CDR3: TGTGCCAGCAGTGTTTCCGGTACAGGGGTCTTGAATTCACCCCTCCACTTT.

This sequence joins TRBV5-1 and TRBJ2-3, with D uncertain. This CDR3 region has 14 residues. V was trimmed by 1 base and J by 6 bases, leaving 12 bases between them. Germline V gene sequence: CDR1 SGHRS, CDR2 YFSETQ. The CDR3 nucleotides are TGCGCCAGCAGCTTGAACAGTTTTGGGGATACGCAGTATTTT. This gives the protein CASSLNSFGDTQYF.

The J gene is TRBJ1-1, the V gene TRBV9; maybe TRBD1 (5 bases). V was pared by 2 bases and J by 4 bases, with 18 bases between. The CDR3 sequence is 16 residues long. The germline gives CDR1 SGDLS, CDR2 YYNGEE. For the CDR3, the DNA is TGTGCCAGCAGCGTCACATCGAGACCAGGGAGCACTGAAGCTTTCTTT. It yields the protein CASSVTSRPGSTEAFF.

The chain joins TRBV5-4 to TRBJ1-2, with TRBD1 as a possible D gene (5 bases). The germline CDR1 and CDR2 sequences are SGHNT and YYREEE (reference sequence). The V end lost 4 bases, the J end lost 4 bases, and 11 bases lay between the germline ends. This CDR3 has 13 residues. The CDR3 reads CASSRDGVYGYTF. CDR3 in DNA: TGTGCCAGCAGCCGGGACGGGGTCTATGGCTACACCTTC.

J is TRBJ2-7 and V is TRBV5-4, with TRBD1 matching over 11 bases. The CDR3 sequence is 16 residues long. V dropped 4 bases and J dropped 3; count of bases not matched to a gene: 9. Per the germline V gene, CDR1 is SGHNT and CDR2 is YYREEE (reference sequence). The CDR3 protein is CASSQDAGTGGYEQYF. As DNA, the CDR3 is TGTGCCAGCAGCCAAGATGCCGGGACAGGGGGCTACGAGCAGTACTTC.

The chain links TRBV19 to TRBJ2-1; 12 nucleotides align to TRBD2. V lost 0 bases to trimming and J lost 0 bases; unmatched junction nucleotides: 6. CDR1 and CDR2 from the germline V gene are LNHDA and SQIVND (reference sequence). CDR3 length: 19 residues. In DNA form, the CDR3 reads TGTGCCAGTAGTATAGACCCGGGACTAGCGGGTACCTCCTACAATGAGCAGTTCTTC. The encoded protein is CASSIDPGLAGTSYNEQFF. Filled out from reference TRBV19 and TRBJ2-1, the complete variable domain reads DGGITQSPKYLFRKEGQNVTLSCEQNLNHDAMYWYRQDPGQGLRLIYYSQIVNDFQKGDIAEGYSVSREKKESFPLTVTSAQKNPTAFYLCASSIDPGLAGTSYNEQFFGPGTRLTVL.

This chain uses TRBV5-1 with TRBJ2-5; 7 bases are a match to TRBD1. Germline CDR1 SGHRS, CDR2 YFSETQ. The length of the CDR3 is 15 residues. V was clipped by 3 bases and J by 2 bases; unmatched bases: 7. The CDR3 reads CASSYSGTEQETQYF. CDR3 coding DNA: TGCGCCAGCAGCTACTCCGGGACAGAGCAAGAGACCCAGTACTTC.

The rearrangement uses TRBV7-2 and TRBJ2-3, with 14 nucleotides matching TRBD2. CDR3 size: 19 residues. CDR1 is SGHTA and CDR2 is FQGNSA in the germline V gene. Trimming cost V 1 base and J 1 base; bases outside gene matches: 7. The CDR3 protein is CASSLVLGTSGRRTDTQYF. CDR3 nucleotides: TGTGCCAGCAGCTTAGTGCTTGGGACTAGCGGGAGACGCACAGATACGCAGTATTTT. The full variable domain, rest sourced from reference TRBV7-2 and TRBJ2-3, is GAGVSQSPSNKVTEKGKDVELRCDPISGHTALYWYRQSLGQGLEFLIYFQGNSAPDKSGLPSDRFSAERTGGSVSTLTIQRTQQEDSAVYLCASSLVLGTSGRRTDTQYFGPGTRLTVL.

This clone has more than one count but fewer than ten. The CDR3 is CASTQNFIPGQGDYGYTF. DNA for the CDR3: TGTGCCAGTACCCAAAACTTCATCCCGGGACAGGGGGACTATGGCTACACCTTC. The chain combines TRBV19 with TRBJ1-2; the match to TRBD1 covers 11 bases. V shed 7 bases, J shed 3 bases, and the junction held 16 bases outside the gene matches. Germline CDR1 and CDR2: LNHDA and SQIVND (reference sequence). The CDR3 sequence is 18 residues long.

The J gene is TRBJ2-5, the V gene TRBV4-2, with D perhaps matching TRBD2 (5 bases). The J call may be faulty, since TRBJ2-7 better matches the DNA end. Per the germline V gene, CDR1 is LGHNA and CDR2 is YNFKEQ. CDR3 length equals 15 residues. The CDR3 region is CASSQRAAVPYEQYF. The CDR3 DNA is TGTGCCAGCAGCCAAAGGGCAGCGGTTCCCTACGAGCAGTACTTC.

The gene calls are TRBV5-6 and TRBJ2-7, with 12 bases fitting TRBD1. Germline lookup yields CDR1 SGHDT and CDR2 YYEEEE. V lost 6 bases to trimming and J lost 4 bases; unmatched junction nucleotides: 14. This CDR3 has 17 amino acids. In nucleotides, the CDR3 is TGTGCCAGCATTCCGGGACAGGGGGCCAACTTAGTATACGAGCAGTACTTC. Amino acid sequence: CASIPGQGANLVYEQYF.